The rows below give T cell receptor beta chains drawn from one sample of a study of cytomegalovirus exposure and HLA in healthy donors. This table comes from immunoSEQ multiplex PCR, and its TCRdb copy is limited to in-frame clones, with some not included. There are tens of thousands of clones in the sample; approximately 71% occur only once, and about 2% lies in the top ten. The source material was PBMCs. These receptor sequences come from a woman aged 25 to 39 in good health and CMV-seronegative. Each CDR3 is given with its conserved first and last residue. Fields, in order: V gene, J gene, D gene, clone size, CDR3 protein, CDR3 DNA. The D gene is left open where the match is weak. For some rows the clone size is stated as once, few or many, or as a class when expanded; others skip it.

TRBV7-9,TRBJ2-3,NA,NA,CASSPSRSRRATDTQYF,TGTGCCAGCAGCCCGAGTCGGTCCCGCAGGGCCACAGATACGCAGTATTTT
TRBV7-3,TRBJ1-1,NA,NA,CASSLGQNTEAFF,TGTGCCAGCAGCTTGGGACAGAACACTGAAGCTTTCTTT
TRBV11-1,TRBJ2-7,NA,NA,CASSFTGLDQSSYEQYF,TGTGCCAGCAGCTTTACCGGACTGGACCAGAGCTCCTACGAGCAGTACTTC
TRBV6-4,TRBJ2-2,TRBD2,NA,CASSILAGDTGELFF,TGTGCCAGCAGTATACTAGCGGGGGACACCGGGGAGCTGTTTTTT
TRBV7-3,TRBJ1-2,NA,NA,CASSPTTNYGYTF,TGTGCCAGCAGCCCAACAACTAACTATGGCTACACCTTC
TRBV6-1,TRBJ2-7,NA,few,CASSQFFSYEQYF,TGTGCCAGCAGTCAGTTTTTTTCCTACGAGCAGTACTTC
TRBV10-2,TRBJ2-2,TRBD1,NA,CASSDGQGAGTGELFF,TGCGCCAGCAGTGACGGACAGGGGGCAGGCACCGGGGAGCTGTTTTTT
TRBV11-3,TRBJ2-1,TRBD2,NA,CASSRGGIRFDEQFF,TGTGCCAGCAGCCGGGGGGGCATTAGGTTCGATGAGCAGTTCTTC
TRBV5-3,TRBJ2-5,TRBD1,once,CARSTEGQGRQETQYF,TGTGCCAGAAGCACCGAGGGACAGGGCCGCCAAGAGACCCAGTACTTC
TRBV7-9,TRBJ1-4,NA,NA,CASSLLTDPGEEKLFF,TGCGCCAGCAGCCTCCTAACAGACCCGGGGGAGGAAAAACTGTTTTTT
TRBV5-1,TRBJ2-1,TRBD1,once,CASSPGQGATRVNEQFF,TGCGCCAGCAGCCCGGGACAGGGGGCGACTCGAGTGAATGAGCAGTTCTTC
TRBV6-5,TRBJ2-3,TRBD1,once,CASSGGQGGDTQYF,TGTGCCAGCAGTGGGGGACAGGGTGGAGATACGCAGTATTTT
TRBV5-1,TRBJ2-5,TRBD1,NA,CASSSRQGKQETQYF,TGCGCCAGCAGCTCCCGACAGGGAAAACAAGAGACCCAGTACTTC
TRBV10-3,TRBJ1-1,NA,NA,CAIQQDPGGTEAFF,TGTGCCATCCAACAAGACCCCGGAGGGACTGAAGCTTTCTTT
TRBV2,TRBJ1-5,NA,NA,CASSLGPHPNQPQHF,TGTGCCAGCAGTCTGGGGCCCCACCCTAATCAGCCCCAGCATTTT
TRBV7-9,TRBJ1-2,TRBD1,few,CASSPRRDSPQGYGYTF,TGTGCCAGCAGCCCCCGACGGGACAGCCCCCAGGGCTATGGCTACACCTTC
TRBV2,TRBJ2-5,TRBD2,NA,CASKLAGEETQYF,TGTGCCAGCAAGCTAGCGGGGGAAGAGACCCAGTACTTC
TRBV5-1,TRBJ2-2,TRBD2,NA,CASSRTGRGAGELFF,TGCGCCAGCAGCCGGACGGGGAGGGGCGCCGGGGAGCTGTTTTTT
TRBV7-9,TRBJ2-7,NA,NA,CASSPSTGRVSYEQYF,TGTGCCAGCAGCCCGAGTACAGGGAGGGTATCCTACGAGCAGTACTTC
TRBV14,TRBJ2-1,NA,NA,CASSQISNNEQFF,TGTGCCAGCAGCCAAATCAGTAACAATGAGCAGTTCTTC
TRBV6-6,TRBJ1-1,TRBD1,NA,CASSYGGQGTEAFF,TGTGCCAGCAGTTACGGGGGACAGGGCACTGAAGCTTTCTTT
TRBV7-9,TRBJ1-5,NA,NA,CASSLMGGAQSAPQHF,TGTGCCAGCAGCTTGATGGGTGGGGCCCAAAGTGCGCCCCAGCATTTT
TRBV7-2,TRBJ2-7,NA,NA,CASSSMAGNEQYF,TGTGCCAGCAGCTCCATGGCGGGGAACGAGCAGTACTTC
TRBV7-3,TRBJ2-2,NA,few,CASSSPTGELFF,TGTGCCAGCAGCTCCCCGACCGGGGAGCTGTTTTTT
TRBV7-5,TRBJ1-1,NA,few,CARSRTGLNTEAFF,TGTGCCAGAAGCCGAACAGGGTTGAACACTGAAGCTTTCTTT
TRBV2,TRBJ1-1,NA,NA,CASSKRGAGDTEAFF,TGTGCCAGCAGTAAGCGGGGGGCGGGAGACACTGAAGCTTTCTTT